This T cell receptor (beta chain) came from a study of OX40 agonist ivuxolimab in advanced cancers. Only in-frame clones appear in the TCRdb table, and some are missing; sequencing was by immunoSEQ multiplex PCR. This sample yields over 25,000 clones, of which 74% are seen a single time; 12% belongs to the top ten. Germline assignment: CDR1 MGHRA and CDR2 YSYEKL. Trimming cost V 1 base and J 4 bases, with 11 bases left between them. This CDR3 is 15 amino acids long. Study results and caveats: Clonal expansion from baseline to week 6 occurred in both CD4+ and CD8+ T cells.

Regarding this clone: Its specificity is unknown.

This receptor was taken from an adult with an advanced solid tumor such as melanoma, head and neck, liver or kidney cancer. Sequencing used CD4+ or CD8+ T cells sorted from blood, obtained in a trial of the OX40 agonist ivuxolimab. The V and J genes are TRBV4-1 and TRBJ1-5; D is unclear. This CDR3 reads CASSQAASGNQPQHF. In DNA, the CDR3 is TGCGCCAGCAGCCAAGCGGCTAGTGGGAATCAGCCCCAGCATTTT.